The next 30 T cell receptor beta chains were all read from a single sample in a study of blood T cell repertoires in COVID-19. Measured with immunoSEQ multiplex PCR; TCRdb has only the in-frame clones, and not every one. The sample lists hundreds of thousands of clones; over 75% were seen once. Sequencing was carried out using peripheral blood. These receptors came from a woman aged 60-75 years with COVID-19, enrolled during active disease.

The chain joins TRBV16 to TRBJ1-6, with D perhaps matching TRBD1 (6 bases). Trimming stripped 5 bases from V and 3 bases from J, with 11 bases between. The CDR3 length is 15 residues. Germline-derived CDR1 and CDR2 are KGHSY and FQNENV. The CDR3 protein is CASSSQGNYNSPLHF. CDR3 nucleotides: TGTGCCAGCAGCTCCCAGGGGAACTATAATTCACCCCTCCACTTT.

V usage is TRBV6-5 and J usage is TRBJ2-1, with D unclear. CDR3 length: 12 amino acids. Germline assignment: CDR1 MNHEY and CDR2 SVGAGI. The germline V and J ends were trimmed by 7 bases and 5 bases, with 9 bases remaining between them. The CDR3 sequence is CASNTRNNEQFF. DNA for the CDR3: TGTGCCAGCAATACGCGGAACAATGAGCAGTTCTTC.

The J gene is TRBJ2-2, the V gene TRBV3-1 (or the pseudogene TRBV3-2); TRBD2 might be the D (5 bases). V was clipped by 6 bases and J by 2 bases, with 13 bases between them. This CDR3 comprises 15 residues. Per germline, CDR1 LGHDT and CDR2 YNNKEL (reference sequence). CDR3 DNA: TGTGCCAGCAGTGGTCGGGGTCCTAACACCGGGGAGCTGTTTTTT. Translating gives CASSGRGPNTGELFF.

This rearrangement joins TRBV6-5 to TRBJ1-2; D not certain. With 7 bases removed from V and 0 bases from J, the gap between germline ends came to 9 bases. The CDR3 contains 13 residues. Looked up from germline, CDR1 is MNHEY and CDR2 is SVGAGI. The CDR3 sequence: CASTISANYGYTF. The CDR3 nucleotides read TGTGCCAGCACGATCAGCGCTAACTATGGCTACACCTTC.

This chain links TRBV5-1 with TRBJ2-3; no clear D gene. V was clipped by 0 bases and J by 3 bases, with 8 bases between them. From germline, CDR1 is SGHRS and CDR2 YFSETQ. The CDR3 is 14 amino acids. The CDR3 bases are TGCGCCAGCAGCTTGGAACAGACGACAGATACGCAGTATTTT. It codes for CASSLEQTTDTQYF.

This sequence joins TRBV10-2 and TRBJ1-2, with 7 nucleotides matching TRBD1. The germline V gene encodes CDR1 WSHSY and CDR2 SAAADI. Trimming at V came to 0 bases and at J to 8 bases, leaving 15 bases not matched to a gene. The CDR3 extends over 17 amino acids. The DNA for the CDR3 is TGCGCCAGCAGTGAGTCGAGGACAGGTGGTCCGTCGGGCGGCTACACCTTC. It translates to CASSESRTGGPSGGYTF.

The chain couples TRBV28 to TRBJ1-2; D gene unclear. The CDR3 runs to 12 residues. The V gene lost 8 bases and the J gene lost 4 bases, with 11 bases spanning the gap. Looked up from germline, CDR1 is MDHEN and CDR2 is SYDVKM. The CDR3 spells CASWESGYGYTF. The CDR3 DNA follows: TGTGCCAGCTGGGAGTCCGGCTATGGCTACACCTTC.

V gene TRBV27 combines with J gene TRBJ1-1; D might be TRBD1 (5 bases). Germline CDR1 is MNHEY and CDR2 is SMNVEV (reference sequence). V lost 2 bases, J lost 0 bases, and 10 bases lay in between. The CDR3 totals 15 residues. CDR3 nucleotide sequence: TGTGCCAGCAGTTTAGACAGTTACATGAACACTGAAGCTTTCTTT. It codes for CASSLDSYMNTEAFF.

This clone has only a few counts. The J gene is TRBJ2-1, the V gene TRBV11-3; 13 bases are a match to TRBD2. Germline-derived CDR1 and CDR2 are SGHNT and YENEEA. The junction had 8 bases not matched to a gene; V was cut back by 5 bases and J by 7 bases. The CDR3 loop spans 16 amino acids. Here the CDR3 DNA reads TGTGCCAGCAGCCCCCGACTAGCGGGGGGTTATAATGAGCAGTTCTTC. This encodes CASSPRLAGGYNEQFF.

The V call is TRBV6-5, the J call TRBJ1-2; 8 bases line up with TRBD1. CDR3 length: 15 amino acids. The germline CDR1 and CDR2 sequences are MNHEY and SVGAGI. J lost 2 bases, V lost 7 bases, and 9 bases had no gene match. The CDR3 is CASKVRGRWNYGYTF. The CDR3 DNA is TGTGCCAGCAAGGTCAGGGGGCGCTGGAACTATGGCTACACCTTC.

The V gene is TRBV9, the J gene TRBJ2-2; TRBD2 matches 13 bases. After removal of 4 bases from V and 0 bases from J, the junction contained 6 bases not matched to a gene. Germline CDR1 SGDLS, CDR2 YYNGEE. This CDR3 contains 18 residues. The CDR3 is CASSTSTSGGANTGELFF. In nucleotides, the CDR3 is TGTGCCAGCAGCACCTCTACTAGCGGGGGGGCGAACACCGGGGAGCTGTTTTTT.

This chain joins TRBV28 and TRBJ2-5; tentatively, D is TRBD2 (5 bases). This CDR3 is built from 12 residues. V was shortened by 6 bases and J by 5 bases, with 10 bases between the two germline ends. From germline, CDR1 is MDHEN and CDR2 SYDVKM. Here the CDR3 reads CASSIRGETQYF. DNA for the CDR3: TGTGCCAGCAGCATACGGGGTGAGACCCAGTACTTC.

This chain uses TRBV3-1 (or the pseudogene TRBV3-2) with TRBJ1-2; D unclear. Looked up from germline, CDR1 is LGHDT and CDR2 is YNNKEL (reference sequence). Trimming cost V 3 bases and J 4 bases, with 12 bases left between them. The CDR3 extends over 14 amino acids. In DNA, the CDR3 is TGTGCCAGCAGCCACCTTGCAGAACCCTATGGCTACACCTTC. Amino acids: CASSHLAEPYGYTF.

The V and J genes are TRBV4-2 and TRBJ2-7; 9 bases are shared with TRBD1. The germline V gene has CDR1 LGHNA and CDR2 YNFKEQ. The CDR3 contains 16 residues. Losses at the gene ends were 3 bases for V and 2 bases for J; bases not matched to a gene: 8. Here the CDR3 DNA reads TGTGCCAGCAGCCAGGGACTACAGGGGGCCACCTACGAGCAGTACTTC. This sequence encodes CASSQGLQGATYEQYF.

This rearrangement joins TRBV7-8 to TRBJ1-1, with D perhaps TRBD1 (5 bases). The V gene's germline CDR1 is SGHVS and CDR2 FQNEAQ. CDR3 length: 15 residues. V lost 1 base, J lost 5 bases, and 14 bases lay in between. CDR3 in DNA: TGTGCCAGCAGCTTAGTCCCTGTTAAGGGGACTGAAGCTTTCTTT. Its translation is CASSLVPVKGTEAFF.

The chain joins TRBV7-3 to TRBJ2-1; 9 bases line up with TRBD2. The CDR3 sequence is 20 residues long. Germline CDR1 and CDR2: SGHTA and FQGTGA. J lost 5 bases, V lost 2 bases, and 19 bases had no gene match. DNA of the CDR3: TGTGCCAGCAGCTTACGCCCCGGGGGTAGCGGGAGTGCGATCCACAATGAGCAGTTCTTC. Translated, it gives CASSLRPGGSGSAIHNEQFF.

This CDR3 reads CASSFGWRGGEDTQYF. In DNA form, the CDR3 reads TGTGCCAGCAGTTTTGGGTGGCGGGGGGGCGAGGATACGCAGTATTTT. The chain couples TRBV27 to TRBJ2-3; 9 bases fit TRBD2. Germline V gene sequence: CDR1 MNHEY, CDR2 SMNVEV (reference sequence). CDR3 size: 16 residues. The junction had 10 bases not matched to a gene; V was cut back by 3 bases and J by 6 bases.

The chain couples TRBV10-2 to TRBJ1-1; maybe TRBD1 (5 bases). Germline-derived CDR1 and CDR2 are WSHSY and SAAADI. V was clipped by 3 bases and J by 4 bases, with 9 bases between them. This CDR3 spans 13 amino acids. Here the CDR3 reads CASSESGATEAFF. The CDR3 DNA sequence: TGCGCCAGCAGTGAATCTGGGGCCACTGAAGCTTTCTTT.

The CDR3 DNA sequence: TGTGCCAGCTACAGCGGCTACCAAGAGACCCAGTACTTC. The encoded protein is CASYSGYQETQYF. V usage is TRBV2 and J usage is TRBJ2-5; D perhaps matches TRBD2 (5 bases). The V gene's germline CDR1 is SNHLY and CDR2 FYNNEI. The CDR3 covers 13 residues. V lost 8 bases to trimming and J lost 0 bases, with 10 bases between them.

A remark on this clone: Germline is not matched at one junction end, which may reflect a read error. The chain joins TRBV3-1 (or the pseudogene TRBV3-2) to TRBJ1-2; 7 nucleotides line up with TRBD1. Germline loops: CDR1 LGHDT, CDR2 YNNKEL (reference sequence). The CDR3 length is 15 residues. The CDR3 loop is CASSEDVGQYYGYTF. The CDR3 DNA sequence: TGTGCCAGCAGCGAAGATGTGGGACAGTACTATGGCTACACCTTC.

The chain has TRBV6-2 or TRBV6-3 and TRBJ1-1, with D maybe TRBD1 (5 bases). Between the trimmed V and J ends, which lost 2 bases and 0 bases, there was a span of 13 bases. CDR3 length: 16 amino acids. CDR1 and CDR2 from the germline V gene are MNHEY and SVGEGT. The CDR3 is CASSYDSQTMNTEAFF. The CDR3 nucleotides are TGTGCCAGCAGTTACGACAGCCAAACGATGAACACTGAAGCTTTCTTT.

This clone occurred once. The chain has TRBV7-2 and TRBJ2-1; perhaps TRBD2 as D (5 bases). The germline CDR1 and CDR2 sequences are SGHTA and FQGNSA. This CDR3 is 16 amino acids long. V lost 5 bases and J 12 bases, leaving 26 bases between the germline ends. The CDR3, as DNA: TGTGCCAGCAGCCTGACCGGTTACACCTTGGGCGAGGGGCAGTTCTTC. Its translation is CASSLTGYTLGEGQFF.

The sample holds a few counts of this clone. V is TRBV9 and J is TRBJ1-3; possibly TRBD1 for D (6 bases). Germline values: CDR1 SGDLS, CDR2 YYNGEE. Trimming stripped 3 bases from V and 1 base from J, with 11 bases between. This CDR3 comprises 15 residues. The CDR3 region is CASSGLTGSGNTIYF. The CDR3, as DNA: TGTGCCAGCAGCGGGCTGACAGGATCTGGAAACACCATATATTTT.

V gene TRBV7-2 combines with J gene TRBJ2-1, with D possibly TRBD2 on 5 matching bases. V lost 10 bases and J lost 9, with 19 bases in between. This CDR3 is built from 13 residues. Per germline, CDR1 SGHTA and CDR2 FQGNSA. In DNA, the CDR3 is TGTGCCACCCGGGATTTCGTGGGTCTTGAGCAGTTCTTC. As protein: CATRDFVGLEQFF.

The J gene is TRBJ1-2, the V gene TRBV12-3 or TRBV12-4; D gene unclear. CDR3 length: 13 residues. Between the trimmed V and J ends, which lost 3 bases and 3 bases, there was a span of 8 bases. In DNA, the CDR3 is TGTGCCAGCAGTTTTGCAGGTGACTATGGCTACACCTTC. Its translation: CASSFAGDYGYTF.

This clone was counted a single time. V usage is TRBV7-9 and J usage is TRBJ2-7, with 7 bases fitting TRBD1. V was clipped by 3 bases and J by 2 bases; unmatched bases: 7. Germline values: CDR1 SEHNR, CDR2 FQNEAQ (reference sequence). This CDR3 has 15 amino acids. CDR3 in amino acids: CASSFGTVSPYEQYF. For the CDR3, the DNA is TGTGCCAGCAGCTTCGGGACAGTGTCTCCCTACGAGCAGTACTTC.

The chain has TRBV10-3 and TRBJ1-1; 7 nucleotides line up with TRBD1. Germline lookup yields CDR1 ENHRY and CDR2 SYGVKD. This CDR3 region has 12 residues. The V and J ends lost 6 bases and 6 bases, in that order; junction bases with no gene match: 4. The DNA of the CDR3 is TGTGCCATCAGAAAGACAGGGCCTGAAGCTTTCTTT. Its protein is CAIRKTGPEAFF.

J is TRBJ1-6 and V is TRBV5-6; possible D gene TRBD1, 5 bases. The length of the CDR3 is 16 residues. CDR1 SGHDT and CDR2 YYEEEE come from the germline V gene. The V end lost 0 bases, the J end lost 10 bases, and 17 bases lay between the germline ends. The chain's CDR3 is CASSLGRPGLGSPLHF. CDR3 sequence (DNA): TGTGCCAGCAGCTTGGGAAGACCGGGACTTGGCTCACCCCTCCACTTT.

The J gene is TRBJ1-3, the V gene TRBV5-1; 7 bases are a match to TRBD1. V shed 0 bases, J shed 0 bases, and the junction held 15 bases outside the gene matches. Germline CDR1 SGHRS, CDR2 YFSETQ. The CDR3 covers 20 residues. The CDR3 DNA is TGCGCCAGCAGCTTGGTAACTTTTATGCTGGCAGGGGGCTCTGGAAACACCATATATTTT. This sequence encodes CASSLVTFMLAGGSGNTIYF.

The chain is built from TRBV15 and TRBJ1-5; a weak D match, TRBD1 (6 bases). CDR3 length equals 16 residues. Germline V gives CDR1 LNHNV, CDR2 YYDKDF (reference sequence). Trimming shortened V by 6 bases and J by 5 bases, and 20 bases separated the two germline ends. CDR3 DNA sequence: TGTGCCACCAGACCCAGGGGAATCGCGCTCGATCAGCCCCAGCATTTT. Protein sequence: CATRPRGIALDQPQHF. Based on the CDR3 plus reference TRBV15 and TRBJ1-5, the full variable domain is DAMVIQNPRYQVTQFGKPVTLSCSQTLNHNVMYWYQQKSSQAPKLLFHYYDKDFNNEADTPDNFQSRRPNTSFCFLDIRSPGLGDTAMYLCATRPRGIALDQPQHFGDGTRLSIL.